The TCR beta chain described here comes from a study of blood T cell repertoires in COVID-19. Sequenced by immunoSEQ multiplex PCR; TCRdb stores in-frame clones only, minus some. The sample lists hundreds of thousands of clones, approximately 85% occurring once. Sequencing was done on a sample of PBMCs or T cells enriched from blood (not recorded which). The clonotype comes from a woman younger than 45 who had recovered from COVID-19.

For the CDR3, the DNA is TGTGCCACCGCCCAGGGGGCCACCGGGGAGCTGTTTTTT. It specifies CATAQGATGELFF. The chain links TRBV24-1 to TRBJ2-2, with 8 positions matching TRBD1. The J segment lost 4 bases and the V segment lost 9 bases, leaving 3 bases of the junction unmatched. Germline V gene lookup returns CDR1 KGHDR and CDR2 SFDVKD. The CDR3 spans 13 residues.